A selection of T cell receptor beta chains follows, all from one sample in a study of CD8+ T cells in alopecia areata. The assay was immunoSEQ multiplex PCR, and TCRdb's table has in-frame clones only and misses some. The sample contains roughly 170,000 clones, about three fifths of which appear only once. This material consisted of CD8+ T cells sorted from blood, taken at week 24, from a patient treated with tofacitinib. The origin of the receptors is a human donor with alopecia areata. Both conserved end residues are part of each CDR3. The D gene is left open where the match is weak. Some rows have no size entry. The others give once, few or many, or a class for an expanded clone.

size	V	J	D	CDR3
few	TRBV2	TRBJ2-3	.	CAGTRDTQYF
.	TRBV13	TRBJ2-3	.	CASSFPEVGTDTQYF
.	TRBV5-1	TRBJ1-1	.	CASSRGGNTEAFF
few	TRBV6-6	TRBJ2-5	TRBD1	CASNNRGQETQYF
.	TRBV6-5	TRBJ1-1	.	CASHLGGNTEAFF
few	TRBV7-9	TRBJ1-3	.	CASSLTTVTSGNTIYF
many	TRBV5-1	TRBJ1-6	.	CASSLSTYNSPLHF
few	TRBV13	TRBJ2-1	TRBD1	CASTPYPRTGEQFF
.	TRBV5-1	TRBJ2-1	TRBD2	CASRFSGEGNEQFF
.	TRBV4-1	TRBJ2-1	TRBD1	CASSQGGQGKQFF
.	TRBV30	TRBJ1-5	TRBD1	CAWDKIYRQGARSNQPQHF
.	TRBV6-5	TRBJ1-1	.	CASSYGTEAFF
few	TRBV7-9	TRBJ2-3	.	CASSLGTEGDTQYF
few	TRBV7-8	TRBJ2-3	TRBD1	CASSLARQGVASTDTQYF
.	TRBV19	TRBJ2-1	TRBD1	CASSSPTGGNYNEQFF
.	TRBV25-1	TRBJ2-3	.	CASSEVTDTDTQYF
few	TRBV30	TRBJ2-1	.	CAWRVDGNNEQFF
.	TRBV30	TRBJ1-1	TRBD1	CAWSPGTGGAGTEAFF
.	TRBV2	TRBJ2-1	.	CASSEDRTQFF
.	TRBV6-5	TRBJ2-5	.	CASSPVLAEETQYF